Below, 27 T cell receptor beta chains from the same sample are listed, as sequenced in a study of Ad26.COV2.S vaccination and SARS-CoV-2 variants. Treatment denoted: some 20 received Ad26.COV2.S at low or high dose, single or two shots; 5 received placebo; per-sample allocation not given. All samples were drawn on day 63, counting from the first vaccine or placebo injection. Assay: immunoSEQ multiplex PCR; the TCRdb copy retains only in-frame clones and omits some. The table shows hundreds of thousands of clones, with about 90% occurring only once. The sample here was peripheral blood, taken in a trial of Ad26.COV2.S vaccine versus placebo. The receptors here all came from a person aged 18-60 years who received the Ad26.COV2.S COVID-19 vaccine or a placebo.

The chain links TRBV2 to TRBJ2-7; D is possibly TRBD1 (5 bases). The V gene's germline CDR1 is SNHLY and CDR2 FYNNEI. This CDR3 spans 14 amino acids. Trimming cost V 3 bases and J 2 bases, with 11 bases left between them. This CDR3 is CASSDRESTYEQYF. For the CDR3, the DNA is TGTGCCAGCAGTGACAGGGAAAGTACCTACGAGCAGTACTTC.

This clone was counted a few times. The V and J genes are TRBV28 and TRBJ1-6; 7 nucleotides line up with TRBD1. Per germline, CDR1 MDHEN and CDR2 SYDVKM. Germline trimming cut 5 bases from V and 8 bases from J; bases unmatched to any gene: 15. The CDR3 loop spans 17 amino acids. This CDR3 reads CASSLMLGGGLDSPLHF. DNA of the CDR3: TGTGCCAGCAGTCTGATGTTAGGAGGGGGCTTGGATTCACCCCTCCACTTT. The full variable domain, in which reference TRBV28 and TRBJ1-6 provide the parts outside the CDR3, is DVKVTQSSRYLVKRTGEKVFLECVQDMDHENMFWYRQDPGLGLRLIYFSYDVKMKEKGDIPEGYSVSREKKERFSLILESASTNQTSMYLCASSLMLGGGLDSPLHFGNGTRLTVT.

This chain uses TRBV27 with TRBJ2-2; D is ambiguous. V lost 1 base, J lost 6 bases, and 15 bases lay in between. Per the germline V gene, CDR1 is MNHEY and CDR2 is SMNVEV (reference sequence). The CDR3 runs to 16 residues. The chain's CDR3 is CASSLLVWQVPGELFF. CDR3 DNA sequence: TGTGCCAGCAGTTTATTGGTTTGGCAGGTCCCCGGGGAGCTGTTTTTT.

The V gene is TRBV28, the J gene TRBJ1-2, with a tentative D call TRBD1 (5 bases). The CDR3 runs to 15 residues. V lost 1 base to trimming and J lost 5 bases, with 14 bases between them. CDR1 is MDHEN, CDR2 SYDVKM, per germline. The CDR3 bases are TGTGCCAGCAGTTTATCTGGGGGACTTGGTTATGGCTACACCTTC. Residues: CASSLSGGLGYGYTF.

CDR3 in DNA: TGTGCCAGCAGCGAGCTGGGTAATAATTCACCCCTCCACTTT. Translating it yields CASSELGNNSPLHF. The V and J genes are TRBV9 and TRBJ1-6; unclear D gene. CDR1 and CDR2 (germline): SGDLS, YYNGEE. Trimming took off 3 bases at V and 5 bases at J, with 9 bases between the two ends. This CDR3 spans 14 amino acids.

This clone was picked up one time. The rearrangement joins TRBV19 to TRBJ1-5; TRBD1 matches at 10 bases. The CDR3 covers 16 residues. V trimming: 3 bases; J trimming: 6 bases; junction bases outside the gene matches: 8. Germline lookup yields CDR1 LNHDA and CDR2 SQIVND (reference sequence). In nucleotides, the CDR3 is TGTGCCAGTAGTATCCGGGACAGGGGAGAAAGTCAGCCCCAGCATTTT. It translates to CASSIRDRGESQPQHF.

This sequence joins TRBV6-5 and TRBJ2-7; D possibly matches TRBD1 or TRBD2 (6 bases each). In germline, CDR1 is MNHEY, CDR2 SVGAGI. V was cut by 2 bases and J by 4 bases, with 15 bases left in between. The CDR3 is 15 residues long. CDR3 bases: TGTGCCAGCAGTTACAGGGGGGCCGTTAGGTACGAGCAGTACTTC. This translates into CASSYRGAVRYEQYF.

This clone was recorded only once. CDR3 region: CASSLGLRDTEAFF. The CDR3 nucleotides read TGTGCCAGCAGCTTGGGACTCCGCGACACTGAAGCTTTCTTT. The chain carries TRBV5-6 and TRBJ1-1; no definite D call. This CDR3 has 14 amino acids. Trimming took 0 bases from V and 3 from J, leaving 9 bases between them. Germline V gene sequence: CDR1 SGHDT, CDR2 YYEEEE. The full variable domain, in which reference TRBV5-6 and TRBJ1-1 provide the parts outside the CDR3, is DAGVTQSPTHLIKTRGQQVTLRCSPKSGHDTVSWYQQALGQGPQFIFQYYEEEERQRGNFPDRFSGHQFPNYSSELNVNALLLGDSALYLCASSLGLRDTEAFFGQGTRLTVV.

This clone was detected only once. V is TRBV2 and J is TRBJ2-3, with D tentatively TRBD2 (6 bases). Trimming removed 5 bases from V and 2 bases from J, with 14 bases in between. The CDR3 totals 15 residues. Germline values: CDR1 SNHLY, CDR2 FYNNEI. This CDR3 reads CASSPSGLLTDTQYF. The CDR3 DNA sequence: TGTGCCAGCAGTCCTTCGGGACTCCTCACAGATACGCAGTATTTT.

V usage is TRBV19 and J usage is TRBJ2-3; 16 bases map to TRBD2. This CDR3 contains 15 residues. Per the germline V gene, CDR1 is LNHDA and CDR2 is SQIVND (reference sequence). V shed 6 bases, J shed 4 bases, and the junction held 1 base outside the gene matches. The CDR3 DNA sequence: TGTGCCAGTAGGGGACTAGCGGGGGGGGCAGATACGCAGTATTTT. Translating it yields CASRGLAGGADTQYF.

CDR3 sequence reads: CASSARLAASTDTQYF. The CDR3 DNA sequence: TGTGCCAGCAGCGCCCGACTAGCGGCTAGCACAGATACGCAGTATTTT. The gene calls are TRBV7-2 and TRBJ2-3; TRBD2 matches at 9 bases. Germline CDR1 is SGHTA and CDR2 is FQGNSA. CDR3 length equals 16 residues. With V trimmed by 5 bases and J by 0 bases, 6 bases remained unmatched.

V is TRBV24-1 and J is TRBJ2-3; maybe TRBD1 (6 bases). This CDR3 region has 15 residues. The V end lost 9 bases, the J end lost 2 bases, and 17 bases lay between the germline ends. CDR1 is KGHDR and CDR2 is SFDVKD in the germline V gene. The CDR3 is CATPGEGDTTDTQYF. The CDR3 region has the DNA TGTGCCACCCCCGGTGAGGGGGACACCACAGATACGCAGTATTTT.

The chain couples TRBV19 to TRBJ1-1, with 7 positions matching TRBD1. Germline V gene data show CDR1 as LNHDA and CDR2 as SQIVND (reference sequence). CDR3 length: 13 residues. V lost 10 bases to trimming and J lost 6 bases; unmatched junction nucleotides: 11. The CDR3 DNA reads TGTGCCACCGCAGGGGGTGGTGAGGCTGAAGCTTTCTTT. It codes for CATAGGGEAEAFF. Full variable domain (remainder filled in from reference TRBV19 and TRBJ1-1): DGGITQSPKYLFRKEGQNVTLSCEQNLNHDAMYWYRQDPGQGLRLIYYSQIVNDFQKGDIAEGYSVSREKKESFPLTVTSAQKNPTAFYLCATAGGGEAEAFFGQGTRLTVV.

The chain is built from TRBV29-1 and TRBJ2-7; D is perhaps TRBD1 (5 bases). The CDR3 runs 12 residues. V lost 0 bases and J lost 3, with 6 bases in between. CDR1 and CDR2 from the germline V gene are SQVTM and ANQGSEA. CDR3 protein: CSVEDRGYEQYF. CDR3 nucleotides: TGCAGCGTTGAAGATAGGGGCTACGAGCAGTACTTC.

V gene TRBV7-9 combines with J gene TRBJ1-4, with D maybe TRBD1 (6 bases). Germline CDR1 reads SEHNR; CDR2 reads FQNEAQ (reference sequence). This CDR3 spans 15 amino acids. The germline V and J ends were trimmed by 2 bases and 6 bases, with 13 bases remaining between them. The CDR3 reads CASSLSLGADEKLFF. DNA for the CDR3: TGTGCCAGCAGCTTAAGTCTGGGGGCAGATGAAAAACTGTTTTTT.

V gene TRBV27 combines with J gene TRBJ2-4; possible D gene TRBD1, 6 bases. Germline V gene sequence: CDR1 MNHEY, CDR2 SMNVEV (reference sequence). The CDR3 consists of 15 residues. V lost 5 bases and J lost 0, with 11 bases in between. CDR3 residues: CASSPRTVAKNIQYF. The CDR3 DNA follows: TGTGCCAGCAGTCCTCGGACAGTAGCCAAAAACATTCAGTACTTC.

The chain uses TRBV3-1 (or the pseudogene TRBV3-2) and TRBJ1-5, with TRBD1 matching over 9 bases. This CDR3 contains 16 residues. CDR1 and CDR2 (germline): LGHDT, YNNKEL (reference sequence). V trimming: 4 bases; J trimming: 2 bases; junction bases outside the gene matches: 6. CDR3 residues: CASSRDTGGCNQPQHF. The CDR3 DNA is TGTGCCAGCAGCCGGGACACAGGGGGCTGCAATCAGCCCCAGCATTTT.

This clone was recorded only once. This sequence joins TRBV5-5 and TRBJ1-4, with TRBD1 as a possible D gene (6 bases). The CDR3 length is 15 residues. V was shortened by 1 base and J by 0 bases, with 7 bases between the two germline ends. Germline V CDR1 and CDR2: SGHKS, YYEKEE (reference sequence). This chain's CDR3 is CASSLNRATNEKLFF. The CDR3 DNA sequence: TGTGCCAGCAGCTTGAACAGGGCAACTAATGAAAAACTGTTTTTT.

The DNA for the CDR3 is TGCGCCAGCAGCCCCGGACAGGGGCCTCCCGGGACCCAGTACTTC. Encoded protein: CASSPGQGPPGTQYF. The J gene is TRBJ2-5, the V gene TRBV4-1; 9 bases line up with TRBD1. The J segment lost 7 bases and the V segment lost 4 bases, leaving 10 bases of the junction unmatched. CDR1 is MGHRA and CDR2 is YSYEKL in the germline V gene. CDR3 length equals 15 residues.

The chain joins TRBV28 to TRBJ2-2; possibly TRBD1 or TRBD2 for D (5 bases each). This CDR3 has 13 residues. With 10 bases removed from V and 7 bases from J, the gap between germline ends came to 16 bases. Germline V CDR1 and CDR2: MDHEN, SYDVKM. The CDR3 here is CATSRWGFGELFF. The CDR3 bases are TGTGCCACCTCCCGGTGGGGGTTCGGGGAGCTGTTTTTT.

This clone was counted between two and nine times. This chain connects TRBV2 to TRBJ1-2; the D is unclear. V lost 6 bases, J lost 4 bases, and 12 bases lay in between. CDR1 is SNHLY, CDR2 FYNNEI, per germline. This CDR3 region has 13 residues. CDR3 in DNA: TGTGCCAGCAGGAAGGAGGGTGTCTATGGCTACACCTTC. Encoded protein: CASRKEGVYGYTF.

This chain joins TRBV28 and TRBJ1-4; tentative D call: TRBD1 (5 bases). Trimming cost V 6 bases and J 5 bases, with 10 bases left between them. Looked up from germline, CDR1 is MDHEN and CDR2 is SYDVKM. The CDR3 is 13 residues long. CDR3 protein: CASRTASNEKLFF. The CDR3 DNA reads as TGTGCCAGCAGGACAGCTTCCAATGAAAAACTGTTTTTT.

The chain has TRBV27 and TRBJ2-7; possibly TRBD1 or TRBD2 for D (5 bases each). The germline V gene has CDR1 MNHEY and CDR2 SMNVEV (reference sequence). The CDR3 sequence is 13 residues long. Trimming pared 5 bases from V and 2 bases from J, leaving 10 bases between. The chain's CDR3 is CASSLQGPYEQYF. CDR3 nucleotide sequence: TGTGCCAGCAGTCTGCAGGGACCCTACGAGCAGTACTTC.

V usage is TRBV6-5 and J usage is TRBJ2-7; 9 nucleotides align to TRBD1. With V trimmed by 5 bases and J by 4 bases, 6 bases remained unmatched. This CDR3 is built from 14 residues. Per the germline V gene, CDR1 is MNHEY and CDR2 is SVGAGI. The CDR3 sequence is CASSKDRGMYEQYF. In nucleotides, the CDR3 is TGTGCCAGCAGTAAGGACAGGGGTATGTACGAGCAGTACTTC.

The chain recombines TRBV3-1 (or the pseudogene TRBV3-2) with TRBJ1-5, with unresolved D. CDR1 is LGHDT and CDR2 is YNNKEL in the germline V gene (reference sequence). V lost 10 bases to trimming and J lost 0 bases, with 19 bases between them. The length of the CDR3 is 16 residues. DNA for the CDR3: TGTGCCACCTCTAATCCGGGCTCCTATAGCAATCAGCCCCAGCATTTT. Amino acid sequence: CATSNPGSYSNQPQHF.

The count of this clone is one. The CDR3 coding sequence is TGTGCCAGCAGCTCGGGGGCTACGACCTACGAGCAGTACTTC. It translates to CASSSGATTYEQYF. The J gene is TRBJ2-7, the V gene TRBV28; the D call may be TRBD1 or TRBD2 (6 bases each). The V and J ends lost 6 bases and 2 bases respectively, with 14 bases between them. Germline CDR1 MDHEN, CDR2 SYDVKM. This CDR3 is built from 14 residues.

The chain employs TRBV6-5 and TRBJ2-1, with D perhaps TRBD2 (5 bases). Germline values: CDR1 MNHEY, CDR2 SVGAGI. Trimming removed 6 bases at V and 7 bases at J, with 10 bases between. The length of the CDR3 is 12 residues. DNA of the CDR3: TGTGCCAGCAGGTCCCCGGGGAATGAGCAGTTCTTC. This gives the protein CASRSPGNEQFF.